The 23 T cell receptor beta chains in this list originate from one sample, sequenced in a study of Graves' ophthalmopathy and Graves' hyperthyroidism. RNA transcripts served as template for amplifying TCR beta CDR3 sequences. HTBI primers primed a first-round RT-PCR, and a second-round multiplex PCR followed. TCRdb processed the multiplex PCR reads anew with MiXCR; each CDR3 protein has one entry. The sample lists hundreds of thousands of distinct CDR3 sequences, roughly two fifths occurring once. The sample was peripheral blood. The receptors originated from an adult man with Graves' ophthalmopathy.

This clonotype was counted at least ten times. The chain couples TRBV12-3 or TRBV12-4 to TRBJ1-2; D call uncertain. CDR3 size: 15 residues. The V gene lost 3 bases and the J gene lost 0 bases, with 11 bases spanning the gap. The CDR3 sequence: CASSLRQDPNYGYTF. CDR3 DNA sequence: TGTGCCAGCAGTTTGAGGCAGGATCCTAACTATGGCTACACCTTC.

The V call is TRBV10-3, the J call TRBJ1-2; 9 nucleotides match TRBD1. The germline V gene has CDR1 ENHRY and CDR2 SYGVKD. V gave up 7 bases and J gave up 7 bases; unmatched junction bases: 7. This CDR3 comprises 13 residues. This CDR3 is CAITRDREFGYTF. CDR3 DNA: TGTGCCATCACGCGGGACAGGGAGTTTGGCTACACCTTC.

This clonotype was detected a few times. The CDR3 here is CASSDGPEQYF. The CDR3 DNA reads as TGTGCCAGTAGTGATGGACCCGAGCAGTACTTC. The gene calls are TRBV19 and TRBJ2-7; D is ambiguous. V was cut by 5 bases and J by 6 bases, with 8 bases left in between. This CDR3 is 11 amino acids long. Germline-derived CDR1 and CDR2 are LNHDA and SQIVND (reference sequence).

This clonotype was picked up many times. The genes are TRBV24-1 and TRBJ2-6; D remains unclear. Trimming left V 1 base short and J 1 base short, with 4 bases between. Germline CDR1 is KGHDR and CDR2 is SFDVKD. The CDR3 contains 15 residues. Here the CDR3 reads CATSDFSSGANVLTF. The CDR3 nucleotides are TGTGCCACCAGTGATTTTAGTTCTGGGGCCAACGTCCTGACTTTC.

This chain links TRBV7-3 with TRBJ1-1; D not certain. CDR1 is SGHTA and CDR2 is FQGTGA in the germline V gene. This CDR3 spans 13 amino acids. V shed 3 bases and J shed 0 bases, with 5 bases lying between them. CDR3 loop: CASSLYVNTEAFF. As DNA, the CDR3 is TGTGCCAGCAGCTTGTATGTGAACACTGAAGCTTTCTTT.

About this clonotype: A read error is likely, as this CDR3 ends without the conserved phenylalanine or tryptophan. This chain's CDR3 is CASSQPGRVPSGDGYTC. The CDR3 nucleotides are TGCGCCAGCAGCCAACCGGGACGAGTCCCGAGTGGGGATGGCTACACCTGC. The chain links TRBV4-1 to TRBJ1-2; TRBD1 might be the D (5 bases). V lost 2 bases and J 6 bases, leaving 22 bases between the germline ends. This CDR3 comprises 17 residues. Germline CDR1 reads MGHRA; CDR2 reads YSYEKL.

J is TRBJ1-5 and V is TRBV25-1; 8 bases fit TRBD1. This CDR3 has 16 amino acids. Germline assignment: CDR1 MGHDK and CDR2 SYGVNS. The J segment lost 4 bases and the V segment lost 6 bases, leaving 11 bases of the junction unmatched. CDR3 amino acids: CASRDGSTGDNQPQHF. CDR3 nucleotides: TGTGCCAGCAGAGACGGTTCGACAGGGGATAATCAGCCCCAGCATTTT.

This clonotype has a count of ten or more. The chain couples TRBV7-9 to TRBJ2-7; TRBD2 might be the D (6 bases). The CDR3 runs 14 residues. Trimming took 0 bases from V and 5 from J, leaving 11 bases between them. Germline lookup yields CDR1 SEHNR and CDR2 FQNEAQ (reference sequence). The CDR3 loop reads CASSLAGASDEQYF. The CDR3 bases are TGTGCCAGCAGCTTAGCAGGGGCTAGCGACGAGCAGTACTTC.

The sample holds a few counts of this clonotype. The chain recombines TRBV30 with TRBJ2-7; D perhaps matches TRBD1 (6 bases). Germline loops: CDR1 GTSNPN, CDR2 SVGIG (reference sequence). This CDR3 has 12 amino acids. The germline V and J ends were trimmed by 1 base and 6 bases, with 10 bases remaining between them. Here the CDR3 reads CAWSGQAREQYF. CDR3 in DNA: TGTGCCTGGAGTGGACAGGCTCGCGAGCAGTACTTC.

This rearrangement joins TRBV15 to TRBJ2-7; no reliable D call. The CDR3 covers 10 residues. V was clipped by 3 bases and J by 10 bases, with 7 bases between them. Looked up from germline, CDR1 is LNHNV and CDR2 is YYDKDF (reference sequence). As DNA, the CDR3 is TGTGCCACCAGCAGGGTAGGACAGTACTTC. This sequence encodes CATSRVGQYF.

In regard to this clonotype: Just one base apart from a much larger clone, this may be a read error. This chain joins TRBV7-9 and TRBJ2-2; maybe TRBD2 (5 bases). In germline, CDR1 is SEHNR, CDR2 FQNEAQ (reference sequence). CDR3 length: 15 residues. The CDR3 nucleotides are TGTGCCAGCAGCTTAGGGGCCCAGAACACCGGGGAGCTGCTTTTT. Translating gives CASSLGAQNTGELLF.

The rearrangement joins TRBV10-3 to TRBJ1-6; D gene uncertain. Germline CDR1 ENHRY, CDR2 SYGVKD. The CDR3 spans 13 residues. V was shortened by 10 bases and J by 3 bases, with 10 bases between the two germline ends. CDR3 sequence: CATRDNYNSPLHF. As DNA, the CDR3 is TGTGCCACCCGAGACAACTATAATTCACCCCTCCACTTT.

Remarks on this clonotype: This clone may be a read error of a much larger clone one base away. The V gene is TRBV10-3, the J gene TRBJ2-7; D is perhaps TRBD2 (6 bases). The length of the CDR3 is 15 residues. Trimming took 8 bases from V and 1 from J, leaving 18 bases between them. CDR1 and CDR2 (germline): ENHRY, SYGVKD. CDR3 loop: CAIGGPGLGSYEQYF. CDR3 DNA: TGTGCCATCGGAGGCCCGGGACTGGGGTCCTACGAGCAGTACTTC.

J is TRBJ2-5 and V is TRBV29-1; the match to TRBD1 covers 10 bases. Germline V gene data show CDR1 as SQVTM and CDR2 as ANQGSEA. Unmatched junction bases numbered 15, after V lost 6 bases and J lost 5 bases. This CDR3 has 16 amino acids. The CDR3 here is CSVPGIRGQGGETQYF. The CDR3 DNA reads TGCAGCGTCCCTGGCATCCGCGGACAGGGGGGGGAGACCCAGTACTTC.

In this sample, this clonotype turned up a few times. The chain carries TRBV7-9 and TRBJ2-2; TRBD1 agrees at 7 bases. Trimming at V came to 8 bases and at J to 6 bases, leaving 12 bases not matched to a gene. This CDR3 region has 15 residues. Germline V lookup: CDR1 SEHNR, CDR2 FQNEAQ (reference sequence). For the CDR3, the DNA is TGTGCCAGCTACGAAAGACAGGGTTGGCCCGGGGAGCTGTTTTTT. It codes for CASYERQGWPGELFF.

The CDR3 bases are TGTGCCAGCAGTTACGCCGAAAGAGGGGCCGGGGAGCTGTTTTTT. Protein: CASSYAERGAGELFF. The chain links TRBV6-2 or TRBV6-3 to TRBJ2-2; D is possibly TRBD1 or TRBD2 (5 bases each). V dropped 2 bases and J dropped 6 bases, with 13 bases sitting between them. The CDR3 has 15 residues. Germline CDR1 is MNHEY and CDR2 is SVGEGT.

This chain links TRBV10-3 with TRBJ2-2, with D maybe TRBD1 (5 bases). The germline CDR1 and CDR2 sequences are ENHRY and SYGVKD. The CDR3 spans 17 residues. Trimming stripped 5 bases from V and 1 base from J, with 17 bases between. DNA of the CDR3: TGTGCCATCAGTAGTTGGGGTCCAGGGCAGAACACCGGGGAGCTGTTTTTT. This gives the protein CAISSWGPGQNTGELFF.

This clonotype occurred once. The chain is built from TRBV9 and TRBJ1-2; no clear D. This CDR3 comprises 15 residues. V lost 0 bases and J 4 bases, leaving 13 bases between the germline ends. Germline assignment: CDR1 SGDLS and CDR2 YYNGEE. CDR3 sequence (DNA): TGTGCCAGCAGCGTAGGTGGGTCGGCAATCTATGGCTACACCTTC. This codes for CASSVGGSAIYGYTF.

The chain has TRBV7-1 and TRBJ2-7; TRBD1 is a possible D gene (6 bases). TRBV7-1 is treated as an ORF (open reading frame) with a function not yet certain. Trimming took off 6 bases at V and 2 bases at J, with 17 bases between the two ends. The CDR3 spans 15 residues. CDR3 sequence: CASRSLGGPTYEQYF. Written as DNA, the CDR3 is TGTGCCAGCAGATCACTAGGGGGTCCTACCTACGAGCAGTACTTC.

With regard to this clonotype: It may be a read error: a sequence one base away is much more abundant. V usage is TRBV2 and J usage is TRBJ2-7; D tentatively fits TRBD1 or TRBD2 (5 bases each). V lost 8 bases and J lost 6, with 20 bases in between. Germline loops: CDR1 SNHLY, CDR2 FYNNEI. This CDR3 is built from 14 residues. CDR3 DNA sequence: TGTGCCAGCCTCGTTGTCGGGGCCTACTGCGAGCAGTACTTC. Translating gives CASLVVGAYCEQYF. The full variable domain, its missing parts supplied by reference TRBV2 and TRBJ2-7, is EPEVTQTPSHQVTQMGQEVILRCVPISNHLYFYWYRQILGQKVEFLVSFYNNEISEKSEIFDDQFSVERPDGSNFTLKIRSTKLEDSAMYFCASLVVGAYCEQYFGPGTRLTVT.

The CDR3 sequence: CASSEAYNEQFF. The CDR3 nucleotides read TGTGCCAGCAGTGAAGCCTACAATGAGCAGTTCTTC. The genes are TRBV12-3 or TRBV12-4 and TRBJ2-1; D gene uncertain. V shed 5 bases and J shed 2 bases, with 4 bases lying between them. This CDR3 is 12 amino acids long.

This chain uses TRBV4-2 with TRBJ1-6; no definite D call. This CDR3 spans 16 amino acids. Trimming pared 0 bases from V and 7 bases from J, leaving 13 bases between. The germline V gene encodes CDR1 LGHNA and CDR2 YNFKEQ. CDR3 sequence (DNA): TGTGCCAGCAGCCAAGATCTCGCAGTGATGAATTCACCCCTCCACTTT. It codes for CASSQDLAVMNSPLHF.

V and J are TRBV7-2 and TRBJ1-4; no clear D. V dropped 1 base and J dropped 8 bases, with 11 bases sitting between them. The CDR3 totals 14 residues. Germline-derived CDR1 and CDR2 are SGHTA and FQGNSA. The CDR3 sequence: CASSLVWGVEKLFF. CDR3 nucleotide sequence: TGTGCCAGCAGCTTAGTATGGGGAGTGGAAAAACTGTTTTTT.